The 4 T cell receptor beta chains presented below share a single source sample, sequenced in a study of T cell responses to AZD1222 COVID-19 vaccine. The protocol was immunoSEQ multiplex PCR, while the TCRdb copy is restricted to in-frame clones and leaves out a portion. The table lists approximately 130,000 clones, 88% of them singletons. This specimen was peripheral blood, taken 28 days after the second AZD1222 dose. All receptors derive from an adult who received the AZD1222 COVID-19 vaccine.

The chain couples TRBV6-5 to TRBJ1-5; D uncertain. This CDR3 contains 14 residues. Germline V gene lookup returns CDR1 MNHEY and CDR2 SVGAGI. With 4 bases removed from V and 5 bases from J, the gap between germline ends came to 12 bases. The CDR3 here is CASSLGQSDQPQHF. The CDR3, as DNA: TGTGCCAGCAGTTTAGGCCAGAGCGATCAGCCCCAGCATTTT.

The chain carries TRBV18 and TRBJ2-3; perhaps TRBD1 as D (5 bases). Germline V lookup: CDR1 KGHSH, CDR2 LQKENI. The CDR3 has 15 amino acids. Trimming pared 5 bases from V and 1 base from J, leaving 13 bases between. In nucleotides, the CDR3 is TGTGCCAGCTCATTATCACAGGTCGGCACAGATACGCAGTATTTT. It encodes CASSLSQVGTDTQYF.

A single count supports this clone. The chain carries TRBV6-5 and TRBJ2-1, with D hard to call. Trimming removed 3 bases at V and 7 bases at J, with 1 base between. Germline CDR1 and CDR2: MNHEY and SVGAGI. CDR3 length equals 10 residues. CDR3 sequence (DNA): TGTGCCAGCAGTTATAATGAGCAGTTCTTC. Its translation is CASSYNEQFF.

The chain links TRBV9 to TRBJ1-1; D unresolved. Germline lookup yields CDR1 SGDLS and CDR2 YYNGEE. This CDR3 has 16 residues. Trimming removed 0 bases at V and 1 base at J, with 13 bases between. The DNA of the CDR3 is TGTGCCAGCAGCGTAGGCGGGAGCCAGCGGAACACTGAAGCTTTCTTT. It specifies CASSVGGSQRNTEAFF.